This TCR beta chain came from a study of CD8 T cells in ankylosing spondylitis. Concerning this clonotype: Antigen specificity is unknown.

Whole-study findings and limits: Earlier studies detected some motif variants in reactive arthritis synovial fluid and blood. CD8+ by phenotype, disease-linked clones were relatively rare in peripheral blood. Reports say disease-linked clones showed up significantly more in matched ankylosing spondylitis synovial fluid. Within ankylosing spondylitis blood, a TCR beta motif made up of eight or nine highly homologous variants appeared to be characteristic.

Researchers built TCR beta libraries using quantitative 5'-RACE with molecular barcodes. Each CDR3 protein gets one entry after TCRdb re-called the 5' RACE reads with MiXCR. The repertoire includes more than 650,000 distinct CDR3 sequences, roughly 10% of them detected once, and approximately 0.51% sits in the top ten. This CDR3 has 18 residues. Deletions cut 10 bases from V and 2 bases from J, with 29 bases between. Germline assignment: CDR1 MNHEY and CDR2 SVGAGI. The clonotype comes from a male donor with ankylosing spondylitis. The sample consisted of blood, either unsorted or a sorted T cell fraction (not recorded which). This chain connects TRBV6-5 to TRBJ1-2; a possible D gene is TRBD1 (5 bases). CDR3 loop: CATKLQPLEQGSNYGYTF. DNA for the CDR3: TGTGCCACCAAGTTACAACCTCTCGAGCAGGGAAGCAACTATGGCTACACCTTC.